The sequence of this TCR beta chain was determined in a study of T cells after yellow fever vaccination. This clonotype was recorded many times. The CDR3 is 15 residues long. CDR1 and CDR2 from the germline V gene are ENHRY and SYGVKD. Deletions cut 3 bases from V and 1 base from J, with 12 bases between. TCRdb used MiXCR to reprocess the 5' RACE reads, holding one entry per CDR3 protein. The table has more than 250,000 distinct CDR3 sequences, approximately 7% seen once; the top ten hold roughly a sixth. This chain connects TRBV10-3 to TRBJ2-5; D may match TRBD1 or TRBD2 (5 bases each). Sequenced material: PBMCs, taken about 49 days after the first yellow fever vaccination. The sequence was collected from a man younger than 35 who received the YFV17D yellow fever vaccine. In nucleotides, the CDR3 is TGTGCCATCAGTGACCCCTCTGGGGGCCAAGAGACCCAGTACTTC. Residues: CAISDPSGGQETQYF.